This TCR beta chain was documented in a study of cytomegalovirus exposure and HLA in healthy donors. Study-wide background: The study placed about 81% of its approximately 380 genotyped donors in the Caucasian-associated ancestry cluster.

The PCR employed 60 Vbeta primers together with 13 Jbeta primers. TCRdb keeps only in-frame clones here, not all; method: immunoSEQ multiplex PCR. Altogether under 200,000 clones are present, around 80% being singletons, with the ten largest covering about 1.7%. This clone has only a few counts. Its antigen is not known. The CDR3 runs to 14 residues. Germline trimming cut 0 bases from V and 7 bases from J; bases unmatched to any gene: 5. Germline V lookup: CDR1 LNHDA, CDR2 SQIVND (reference sequence). General study findings and limits: The availability of immune exposure information extended only to CMV serostatus.

Sequenced material: PBMCs. This TCR was recovered from a man aged 35 to 55 in good health and CMV-seropositive. This rearrangement joins TRBV19 to TRBJ1-2, with 7 bases fitting TRBD1. The CDR3 region has the DNA TGTGCCAGTAGTATAGAAGGGACAGTTGGTGGCTACACCTTC. Translating it yields CASSIEGTVGGYTF.